The 25 T cell receptor beta chains reported below all come from one sample, sequenced in a study of Ad26.COV2.S vaccination and SARS-CoV-2 variants. As to treatment: roughly 19 received Ad26.COV2.S at low or high dose, single or two shots; 5 received placebo; per-sample allocation not given. Collection of the samples took place on day 63 after the first injection of vaccine or placebo. Libraries were prepared by immunoSEQ multiplex PCR; TCRdb keeps only in-frame clonotypes and omits some of them. The sample lists some 250,000 clones; 85% to 90% were seen once. Source: peripheral blood, taken in a trial of Ad26.COV2.S vaccine versus placebo. The receptors were gathered from a person between 18 and 65 years old who received the Ad26.COV2.S COVID-19 vaccine or a placebo.

The chain couples TRBV24-1 to TRBJ2-1; D might be TRBD1 or TRBD2, each matching 5 bases. CDR1 KGHDR and CDR2 SFDVKD come from the germline V gene. The CDR3 totals 16 residues. V lost 1 base and J lost 0, with 9 bases in between. The CDR3 nucleotides read TGTGCCACCAGTGATTTAGAGGGGAGCTCCTACAATGAGCAGTTCTTC. Protein sequence: CATSDLEGSSYNEQFF.

The chain is built from TRBV7-2 and TRBJ2-5; no firm D call. Trimming pared 3 bases from V and 4 bases from J, leaving 12 bases between. CDR3 length: 14 amino acids. Germline CDR1 reads SGHTA; CDR2 reads FQGNSA. CDR3 in amino acids: CASSFVSGGETQYF. In nucleotides, the CDR3 is TGTGCCAGCAGCTTTGTCTCGGGCGGAGAGACCCAGTACTTC.

The CDR3, as DNA: TGTGCCAGCAGCCCGACGGACAGGGGGATCTACGAGCAGTACTTC. Protein product: CASSPTDRGIYEQYF. This rearrangement joins TRBV11-2 to TRBJ2-7; 10 bases match TRBD1. The CDR3 is 15 residues long. V lost 5 bases and J lost 3; bases outside the gene matches: 7. CDR1 is SGHAT, CDR2 FQNNGV, per germline.

The chain carries TRBV11-2 and TRBJ1-3; the match to TRBD1 covers 8 bases. Trimming at V came to 2 bases and at J to 7 bases, leaving 13 bases not matched to a gene. Germline V gene lookup returns CDR1 SGHAT and CDR2 FQNNGV. There are 17 residues in the CDR3. CDR3 amino acids: CASSLLGQGPLRNTIYF. The CDR3 nucleotides read TGTGCCAGCAGCTTATTAGGACAGGGTCCGCTGCGGAACACCATATATTTT.

The CDR3 DNA sequence: TGTGCCAGCAGCTTTGGGGCCGCACGGGAAGCTTTCTTT. It translates to CASSFGAAREAFF. V usage is TRBV7-9 and J usage is TRBJ1-1; perhaps TRBD1 as D (5 bases). Germline V gene sequence: CDR1 SEHNR, CDR2 FQNEAQ (reference sequence). The length of the CDR3 is 13 residues. Trimming cost V 3 bases and J 8 bases, with 13 bases left between them.

The V call is TRBV30, the J call TRBJ1-1; D gene unclear. The CDR3 totals 14 residues. The V gene's germline CDR1 is GTSNPN and CDR2 SVGIG (reference sequence). V lost 5 bases and J 1 base, leaving 14 bases between the germline ends. CDR3 DNA: TGTGCCTGGGCTCCCACACCCCCGAACACTGAAGCTTTCTTT. It encodes CAWAPTPPNTEAFF.

The chain links TRBV7-3 to TRBJ2-1, with a tentative D call TRBD1 (5 bases). Germline V lookup: CDR1 SGHTA, CDR2 FQGTGA. Trimming took off 6 bases at V and 3 bases at J, with 9 bases between the two ends. The CDR3 runs 13 residues. CDR3: CASSVTDYNEQFF. In nucleotides, the CDR3 is TGTGCCAGCAGTGTGACAGACTACAATGAGCAGTTCTTC.

The V call is TRBV19, the J call TRBJ1-2, with D perhaps TRBD1 (5 bases). The CDR3 extends over 12 amino acids. Germline lookup yields CDR1 LNHDA and CDR2 SQIVND (reference sequence). Trimming left V 3 bases short and J 8 bases short, with 10 bases between. The CDR3 nucleotides read TGTGCCAGTAGTATGGCCTCAGGGGGCTACACCTTC. Amino acids: CASSMASGGYTF.

This chain joins TRBV6-5 and TRBJ1-1; a weak D match, TRBD1 (5 bases). Germline CDR1 reads MNHEY; CDR2 reads SVGAGI. V was shortened by 6 bases and J by 6 bases, with 17 bases between the two germline ends. This CDR3 has 14 residues. The CDR3 region has the DNA TGTGCCAGCAGGGCCCCTGGGACGGGCGCTGAAGCTTTCTTT. Its protein product is CASRAPGTGAEAFF.

The chain combines TRBV28 with TRBJ2-7; D possibly corresponds to TRBD2 (5 bases). Trimming cost V 10 bases and J 3 bases, with 16 bases left between them. The CDR3 is made up of 13 amino acids. Germline V CDR1 and CDR2: MDHEN, SYDVKM. The CDR3 DNA reads as TGTGCCACCGCACCCGGAGGCCTCTACGAGCAGTACTTC. Translating gives CATAPGGLYEQYF.

In its sample, this clone was seen once. The chain is built from TRBV11-2 and TRBJ2-3; D may be TRBD2 (5 bases). Trimming removed 3 bases at V and 0 bases at J, with 13 bases between. The CDR3 is 16 amino acids. From germline, CDR1 is SGHAT and CDR2 FQNNGV. The CDR3 spells CASSFGVGDSTDTQYF. The CDR3 DNA reads TGTGCCAGCAGCTTTGGGGTGGGAGATAGCACAGATACGCAGTATTTT.

The CDR3: CASSSLPTGGNSPLHF. The CDR3, as DNA: TGTGCCAGCAGCTCCCTCCCGACAGGGGGGAATTCACCCCTCCACTTT. This chain links TRBV7-9 with TRBJ1-6, with 9 bases lining up with TRBD1. V shed 4 bases, J shed 7 bases, and the junction held 8 bases outside the gene matches. Germline CDR1 is SEHNR and CDR2 is FQNEAQ (reference sequence). This CDR3 region has 16 residues.

This clone was detected only a few times. The chain recombines TRBV3-1 (or the pseudogene TRBV3-2) with TRBJ2-5; D is perhaps TRBD1 (5 bases). This CDR3 spans 12 amino acids. Trimming shortened V by 5 bases and J by 10 bases, and 14 bases separated the two germline ends. Germline values: CDR1 LGHDT, CDR2 YNNKEL (reference sequence). The CDR3 nucleotides read TGTGCCAGCAGCGAGGAAGAAGGGGACCAGTACTTC. The encoded protein is CASSEEEGDQYF.

The chain couples TRBV28 to TRBJ2-4; D unclear. Germline loops: CDR1 MDHEN, CDR2 SYDVKM. This CDR3 is 11 amino acids long. V dropped 8 bases and J dropped 4 bases, with 6 bases sitting between them. CDR3 coding DNA: TGTGCCAGCCGTGTTAAAAACATTCAGTACTTC. Amino acids: CASRVKNIQYF.

This chain connects TRBV30 to TRBJ1-2; D not resolved. Germline CDR1 reads GTSNPN; CDR2 reads SVGIG (reference sequence). V was cut by 3 bases and J by 5 bases, with 16 bases left in between. The CDR3 has 14 amino acids. The CDR3 region is CAWRSRGRRYGYTF. CDR3 in DNA: TGTGCCTGGAGAAGTCGCGGCAGACGATATGGCTACACCTTC.

J is TRBJ1-2 and V is TRBV14; 9 bases agree with TRBD1. Trimming removed 6 bases from V and 5 bases from J; junction bases left unmatched: 7. CDR3 length equals 14 residues. Germline V gives CDR1 SGHDN, CDR2 FVKESK. The CDR3 here is CASRTGGALYGYTF. The DNA of the CDR3 is TGTGCCAGCAGAACAGGGGGCGCTTTATATGGCTACACCTTC.

The chain is built from TRBV11-2 and TRBJ1-5; possible D gene TRBD1, 5 bases. The V end lost 3 bases, the J end lost 6 bases, and 15 bases lay between the germline ends. CDR3 size: 15 residues. Germline CDR1 SGHAT, CDR2 FQNNGV. The DNA of the CDR3 is TGTGCCAGCAGCTTGGGGGGGAATTCGGCTCAGCCCCAGCATTTT. Its translation: CASSLGGNSAQPQHF.

The J gene is TRBJ2-3, the V gene TRBV28; the D is unclear. The germline gives CDR1 MDHEN, CDR2 SYDVKM. The CDR3 loop spans 12 amino acids. Trimming left V 3 bases short and J 4 bases short, with 5 bases between. The DNA for the CDR3 is TGTGCCAGCAGTTTGTTGGCAGATACGCAGTATTTT. It specifies CASSLLADTQYF.

J is TRBJ2-5 and V is TRBV5-1; D remains ambiguous. Looked up from germline, CDR1 is SGHRS and CDR2 is YFSETQ. V was clipped by 5 bases and J by 5 bases, with 13 bases between them. The CDR3 sequence is 13 residues long. CDR3 loop: CASRPNDRETQYF. CDR3 DNA: TGCGCCAGCAGACCCAATGACCGGGAGACCCAGTACTTC.

V is TRBV2 and J is TRBJ1-5; D may be TRBD1 (6 bases). V lost 6 bases and J 6 bases, leaving 15 bases between the germline ends. The germline CDR1 and CDR2 sequences are SNHLY and FYNNEI. CDR3 size: 14 residues. CDR3 DNA sequence: TGTGCCAGCAGCTCACAGGGATCAGGTCAGCCCCAGCATTTT. It codes for CASSSQGSGQPQHF. Combining the CDR3 with reference TRBV2 and TRBJ1-5 gives the whole variable domain EPEVTQTPSHQVTQMGQEVILRCVPISNHLYFYWYRQILGQKVEFLVSFYNNEISEKSEIFDDQFSVERPDGSNFTLKIRSTKLEDSAMYFCASSSQGSGQPQHFGDGTRLSIL.

The genes are TRBV28 and TRBJ2-5, with D maybe TRBD1 (6 bases). CDR1 is MDHEN, CDR2 SYDVKM, per germline. CDR3 length equals 14 residues. Between the trimmed V and J ends, which lost 6 bases and 4 bases, there was a span of 15 bases. CDR3 protein: CASSDGTTRETQYF. CDR3 in DNA: TGTGCCAGCAGCGATGGGACAACAAGAGAGACCCAGTACTTC.

This chain joins TRBV28 and TRBJ2-5, with a weak D call TRBD2 (7 bases). Germline V gene data show CDR1 as MDHEN and CDR2 as SYDVKM. The length of the CDR3 is 16 residues. The ends were cut back, 5 bases at V and 5 bases at J, with 21 bases in the middle. The CDR3 DNA reads as TGTGCCAGCAGTGCCCTCCAAGGGGGGGCGGGGGAGACCCAGTACTTC. It codes for CASSALQGGAGETQYF. Supplemented by reference TRBV28 and TRBJ2-5, the full variable domain reads DVKVTQSSRYLVKRTGEKVFLECVQDMDHENMFWYRQDPGLGLRLIYFSYDVKMKEKGDIPEGYSVSREKKERFSLILESASTNQTSMYLCASSALQGGAGETQYFGPGTRLLVL.

CDR3 DNA: TGCGCCAGCAGCCAAGGTTTAGGGGGCCTGTATGGCTACACCTTC. This encodes CASSQGLGGLYGYTF. J is TRBJ1-2 and V is TRBV4-3, with TRBD1 matching 7 bases. From germline, CDR1 is LGHNA and CDR2 YSLEER. Unmatched junction bases numbered 7, after V lost 1 base and J lost 5 bases. The CDR3 runs 15 residues.

V gene TRBV3-1 (or the pseudogene TRBV3-2) combines with J gene TRBJ2-7; TRBD2 is a possible D gene (6 bases). CDR1 is LGHDT, CDR2 YNNKEL, per germline (reference sequence). The length of the CDR3 is 14 residues. V was trimmed by 1 base and J by 4 bases, leaving 11 bases between them. The CDR3, as DNA: TGTGCCAGCAGCCAAGGGCAGGGAGGATACGAGCAGTACTTC. Protein sequence: CASSQGQGGYEQYF.

This chain joins TRBV5-1 and TRBJ2-7, with TRBD1 matching 7 bases. The CDR3 contains 14 residues. Germline-derived CDR1 and CDR2 are SGHRS and YFSETQ. Trimming removed 3 bases from V and 3 bases from J; junction bases left unmatched: 6. CDR3 DNA sequence: TGCGCCAGCAGCTCGACAGGGAGTAACTACGAGCAGTACTTC. Its translation is CASSSTGSNYEQYF. Filled out from reference TRBV5-1 and TRBJ2-7, the complete variable domain reads KAGVTQTPRYLIKTRGQQVTLSCSPISGHRSVSWYQQTPGQGLQFLFEYFSETQRNKGNFPGRFSGRQFSNSRSEMNVSTLELGDSALYLCASSSTGSNYEQYFGPGTRLTVT.